The 15 T cell receptor beta chains in this list originate from one sample, sequenced in a study of blood T cell repertoires in COVID-19 (dated by TCRdb to between 2020 and 2021). The method behind the library was the immunoSEQ multiplex PCR assay. In its TCRdb copy, this immuneACCESS table keeps in-frame sequences only and misses some clones. Where compared with another copy, unresolved V genes explain less than half of these, and the others have no known cause. The sample table lists just over 650,000 clones, 75% to 90% of them with a count of one. The biggest ten clones account for 0.2% to 0.3% of the sample. The sample comprised peripheral blood. These receptors were obtained from a woman under 30 with acute or convalescent COVID-19.

This clone was seen just once. This rearrangement joins TRBV27 to TRBJ2-7; 8 bases are a match to TRBD1. With 5 bases clipped from V and 3 bases from J, the junction kept 9 bases outside the gene matches. Germline lookup yields CDR1 MNHEY and CDR2 SMNVEV (reference sequence). The CDR3 covers 15 residues. CDR3 sequence: CASSHSGQGIYEQYF. Written as DNA, the CDR3 is TGTGCCAGCAGTCACTCAGGACAGGGCATCTACGAGCAGTACTTC.

The chain combines TRBV21-1 with TRBJ1-6; TRBD1 is the table's D call, not checked against the DNA. TRBV21-1 is assigned pseudogene status. The CDR3 runs to 12 residues. CDR3 loop: CARGTDHSPLHF. CDR3 DNA sequence: TGTGCCAGGGGGACAGACCATTCACCCCTCCACTTT.

V gene TRBV18 combines with J gene TRBJ2-5, with TRBD2 matching 10 bases. Germline lookup yields CDR1 KGHSH and CDR2 LQKENI. CDR3 length: 17 amino acids. V lost 0 bases to trimming and J lost 1 base; unmatched junction nucleotides: 5. The DNA for the CDR3 is TGTGCCAGCTCACCACCGCTAGCGGGGGCCTTCCAAGAGACCCAGTACTTC. Translating gives CASSPPLAGAFQETQYF. The complete variable domain, with remaining parts taken from reference TRBV18 and TRBJ2-5, reads NAGVMQNPRHLVRRRGQEARLRCSPMKGHSHVYWYRQLPEEGLKFMVYLQKENIIDESGMPKERFSAEFPKEGPSILRIQQVVRGDSAAYFCASSPPLAGAFQETQYFGPGTRLLVL.

This clone was seen just once. The V call is TRBV7-8, the J call TRBJ2-7; perhaps TRBD1 as D (5 bases). Between the trimmed V and J ends, which lost 3 bases and 2 bases, there was a span of 8 bases. This CDR3 is built from 13 residues. Germline V gene lookup returns CDR1 SGHVS and CDR2 FQNEAQ. The CDR3 DNA sequence: TGTGCCAGCAGCTTGTACAGGCCCTACGAGCAGTACTTC. Translating gives CASSLYRPYEQYF.

The rearrangement uses TRBV15 and TRBJ2-7, with 12 bases fitting TRBD1. This CDR3 is 17 amino acids long. The germline gives CDR1 LNHNV, CDR2 YYDKDF (reference sequence). V shed 1 base, J shed 5 bases, and the junction held 9 bases outside the gene matches. CDR3: CATSRAWGQGAPNEQYF. CDR3 nucleotides: TGTGCCACCAGCAGAGCTTGGGGACAGGGGGCTCCCAACGAGCAGTACTTC.

The CDR3 sequence is CASSYQSNRGTEQFF. CDR3 bases: TGTGCCAGCAGTTACCAATCGAACAGGGGCACTGAGCAGTTCTTC. This rearrangement joins TRBV6-5 to TRBJ2-1; 7 nucleotides match TRBD1. Germline V gene data show CDR1 as MNHEY and CDR2 as SVGAGI. J was trimmed by 9 bases and V by 2 bases; bases with no gene match: 10. The CDR3 is 15 residues long.

V and J are TRBV6-2 or TRBV6-3 and TRBJ1-5; unclear D gene. V lost 6 bases and J lost 5, with 14 bases in between. The length of the CDR3 is 14 residues. Germline-derived CDR1 and CDR2 are MNHEY and SVGEGT. The CDR3 nucleotides are TGTGCCAGCAGCCCCCGTGGAGGCCATCAGCCCCAGCATTTT. This sequence encodes CASSPRGGHQPQHF.

The gene calls are TRBV2 and TRBJ2-7; 9 bases line up with TRBD1. CDR1 SNHLY and CDR2 FYNNEI come from the germline V gene. The CDR3 spans 15 residues. Trimming took 0 bases from V and 1 from J; bases not matched to a gene: 1. The CDR3: CASSEAGTGSYEQYF. The DNA of the CDR3 is TGTGCCAGCAGTGAAGCAGGGACAGGGTCCTACGAGCAGTACTTC.

Turning to this clone: The same CDR3 also results from other DNA sequences found in this sample. CDR3: CASSPGTEAFF. In nucleotides, the CDR3 is TGTGCCAGCAGCCCCGGCACTGAAGCTTTCTTT. The rearrangement joins TRBV9 to TRBJ1-1; D is unresolved. CDR3 length equals 11 residues. Per the germline V gene, CDR1 is SGDLS and CDR2 is YYNGEE. V lost 4 bases to trimming and J lost 4 bases, with 5 bases between them.

The chain employs TRBV13 and TRBJ1-1; 7 bases line up with TRBD1. CDR3 length equals 13 residues. The J segment lost 5 bases and the V segment lost 5 bases, leaving 5 bases of the junction unmatched. Germline V CDR1 and CDR2: PRHDT, FYEKMQ (reference sequence). The CDR3 loop reads CASSDRVGTEAFF. CDR3 bases: TGTGCCAGCAGCGACAGGGTTGGGACTGAAGCTTTCTTT.

The rearrangement links TRBV11-2 to TRBJ1-5, with TRBD1 matching 9 bases. Trimming took 4 bases from V and 5 from J; bases not matched to a gene: 0. From germline, CDR1 is SGHAT and CDR2 FQNNGV. The CDR3 totals 13 residues. CDR3 sequence (DNA): TGTGCCAGCAGCTGGGACAGGGATCAGCCCCAGCATTTT. Amino acid sequence: CASSWDRDQPQHF.

V usage is TRBV4-2 and J usage is TRBJ2-7, with 12 bases matching TRBD2. V was pared by 3 bases and J by 0 bases, with 12 bases of the junction left unmatched. The CDR3 has 19 residues. From germline, CDR1 is LGHNA and CDR2 YNFKEQ. The CDR3 loop is CASSHDGLAGRESSYEQYF. For the CDR3, the DNA is TGTGCCAGCAGCCATGATGGACTAGCGGGGAGAGAAAGCTCCTACGAGCAGTACTTC.

The CDR3 DNA reads as TGTGCCAGCAGATGGTTGGGGGGGTCCGAGCAGTACTTC. This codes for CASRWLGGSEQYF. J is TRBJ2-7 and V is TRBV5-5; TRBD2 matches 7 bases. V gave up 5 bases and J gave up 6 bases; unmatched junction bases: 8. CDR1 is SGHKS and CDR2 is YYEKEE in the germline V gene (reference sequence). This CDR3 has 13 residues.

The chain uses TRBV7-9 and TRBJ1-2; 9 bases align to TRBD1. Germline V gives CDR1 SEHNR, CDR2 FQNEAQ (reference sequence). V was pared by 6 bases and J by 5 bases, with 4 bases of the junction left unmatched. The CDR3 is 13 residues long. CDR3 residues: CASRIQGAYGYTF. CDR3 bases: TGTGCCAGCAGAATACAGGGGGCGTATGGCTACACCTTC.

V and J are TRBV12-3 or TRBV12-4 and TRBJ1-1, with TRBD1 matching over 11 bases. The CDR3 has 12 amino acids. V shed 8 bases and J 8 bases; nucleotides not matched to a gene: 4. The CDR3 DNA is TGTGCCAGCGGGGGACAGGGGGGGGAAGCTTTCTTT. It encodes CASGGQGGEAFF.